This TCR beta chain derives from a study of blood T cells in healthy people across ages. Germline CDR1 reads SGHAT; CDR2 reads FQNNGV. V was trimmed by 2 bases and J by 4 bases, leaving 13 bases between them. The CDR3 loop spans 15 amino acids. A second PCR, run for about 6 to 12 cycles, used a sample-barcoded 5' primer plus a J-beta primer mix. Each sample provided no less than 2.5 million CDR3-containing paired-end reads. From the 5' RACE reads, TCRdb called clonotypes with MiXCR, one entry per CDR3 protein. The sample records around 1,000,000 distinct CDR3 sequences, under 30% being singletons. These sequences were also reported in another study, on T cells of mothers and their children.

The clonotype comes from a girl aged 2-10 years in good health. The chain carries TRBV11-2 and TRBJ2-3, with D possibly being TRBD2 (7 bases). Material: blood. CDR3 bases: TGTGCCAGCAGCTTAAGGGGGGGAGTACCAGATACGCAGTATTTT. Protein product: CASSLRGGVPDTQYF.